Listed here are 12 T cell receptor beta chains from one sample, sequenced in a study of blood T cell repertoires in COVID-19. Using immunoSEQ multiplex PCR, the repertoire was profiled, and TCRdb retains in-frame clones only, with some absent. The sample yields 200,000 to 250,000 clones, approximately 84% seen once. Sequencing was carried out using PBMCs or T cells enriched from blood (not recorded which). These receptors were taken from a man in his forties who had recovered from COVID-19.

The genes are TRBV28 and TRBJ1-1; 8 nucleotides agree with TRBD1. Losses at the gene ends were 6 bases for V and 4 bases for J; bases not matched to a gene: 10. Germline loops: CDR1 MDHEN, CDR2 SYDVKM. This CDR3 is 15 amino acids long. The CDR3 loop reads CASRSQGAGATEAFF. The CDR3 DNA is TGTGCCAGCAGGTCTCAGGGGGCTGGGGCCACTGAAGCTTTCTTT. Complete variable domain (other parts from reference TRBV28 and TRBJ1-1): DVKVTQSSRYLVKRTGEKVFLECVQDMDHENMFWYRQDPGLGLRLIYFSYDVKMKEKGDIPEGYSVSREKKERFSLILESASTNQTSMYLCASRSQGAGATEAFFGQGTRLTVV.

The chain uses TRBV29-1 and TRBJ1-5; D gene ambiguous. V was trimmed by 7 bases and J by 0 bases, leaving 16 bases between them. This CDR3 has 15 residues. Germline CDR1 is SQVTM and CDR2 is ANQGSEA. This CDR3 is CSAESFGNSNQPQHF. The CDR3 coding sequence is TGCAGCGCCGAAAGCTTCGGTAATAGCAATCAGCCCCAGCATTTT.

The chain employs TRBV30 and TRBJ2-5, with D unclear. The CDR3 spans 13 residues. The V end was cut by 3 bases, the J end by 5 bases, with 13 bases between. Germline assignment: CDR1 GTSNPN and CDR2 SVGIG (reference sequence). The CDR3 loop is CAWSRRAKETQYF. The CDR3 DNA is TGTGCCTGGAGCCGCCGAGCTAAGGAGACCCAGTACTTC.

The J gene is TRBJ1-3, the V gene TRBV4-1, with no clear D. V lost 0 bases, J lost 0 bases, and 15 bases lay in between. The CDR3 has 18 amino acids. The germline V gene encodes CDR1 MGHRA and CDR2 YSYEKL. The chain's CDR3 is CASSQDPGRQNSGNTIYF. The CDR3 coding sequence is TGCGCCAGCAGCCAAGATCCGGGAAGGCAGAACTCTGGAAACACCATATATTTT.

The chain carries TRBV3-1 (or the pseudogene TRBV3-2) and TRBJ2-5, with a tentative D call TRBD2 (6 bases). Germline-derived CDR1 and CDR2 are LGHDT and YNNKEL (reference sequence). The CDR3 sequence is 14 residues long. The V and J ends lost 0 bases and 7 bases respectively, with 12 bases between them. CDR3 protein: CASSQEGGMGTQYF. In nucleotides, the CDR3 is TGTGCCAGCAGCCAAGAAGGAGGGATGGGGACCCAGTACTTC.

This clone has ten or more counts. The CDR3 nucleotides read TGTGCCAGCAGTTTATACAGGAGCTATAATTCACCCCTCCACTTT. Its translation is CASSLYRSYNSPLHF. The chain uses TRBV27 and TRBJ1-6; possible D gene TRBD1, 5 bases. V gave up 1 base and J gave up 3 bases, with 7 bases separating them. The CDR3 length is 15 residues. Germline loops: CDR1 MNHEY, CDR2 SMNVEV (reference sequence).

In its sample, this clone was seen once. The chain couples TRBV2 to TRBJ2-1, with 9 nucleotides matching TRBD1. Trimming cost V 3 bases and J 6 bases; bases outside gene matches: 6. Per germline, CDR1 SNHLY and CDR2 FYNNEI. This CDR3 region has 15 residues. In nucleotides, the CDR3 is TGTGCCAGCAGTGATGGGGACAGGGAAAGCAATGAGCAGTTCTTC. Protein sequence: CASSDGDRESNEQFF.

The CDR3 DNA follows: TGCGCCAGCAGCGCCCGCGGGGCAGCAACTAATGAAAAACTGTTTTTT. It yields the protein CASSARGAATNEKLFF. This chain joins TRBV5-1 and TRBJ1-4; D perhaps matches TRBD1 (5 bases). The CDR3 is made up of 16 amino acids. With 4 bases removed from V and 0 bases from J, the gap between germline ends came to 13 bases. The V gene's germline CDR1 is SGHRS and CDR2 YFSETQ.

The chain is built from TRBV7-2 and TRBJ1-1; 8 bases are shared with TRBD1. V dropped 7 bases and J dropped 7; count of bases not matched to a gene: 5. The CDR3 totals 12 residues. Germline CDR1 and CDR2: SGHTA and FQGNSA. The CDR3 nucleotides are TGTGCCAGCACCGACAGGGGAGTTGAAGCTTTCTTT. It is translated as CASTDRGVEAFF. The full variable domain, its missing parts supplied by reference TRBV7-2 and TRBJ1-1, is GAGVSQSPSNKVTEKGKDVELRCDPISGHTALYWYRQSLGQGLEFLIYFQGNSAPDKSGLPSDRFSAERTGGSVSTLTIQRTQQEDSAVYLCASTDRGVEAFFGQGTRLTVV.

A single count supports this clone. The V call is TRBV15, the J call TRBJ1-2; 9 bases are a match to TRBD1. The J segment lost 7 bases and the V segment lost 2 bases, leaving 8 bases of the junction unmatched. The CDR3 covers 15 residues. From germline, CDR1 is LNHNV and CDR2 YYDKDF (reference sequence). In nucleotides, the CDR3 is TGTGCCACCAGCAGACCGGGACAGGGTCTCGCTGGCTACACCTTC. This sequence encodes CATSRPGQGLAGYTF.

The chain joins TRBV7-9 to TRBJ1-6; no clear D gene. The CDR3 has 14 residues. The V end was cut by 5 bases, the J end by 0 bases, with 5 bases between. Per the germline V gene, CDR1 is SEHNR and CDR2 is FQNEAQ (reference sequence). In nucleotides, the CDR3 is TGTGCCAGCAGCACTAGCTCCTATAATTCACCCCTCCACTTT. Translated: CASSTSSYNSPLHF.

This clone was seen only once. The chain joins TRBV3-1 (or the pseudogene TRBV3-2) to TRBJ2-5; a possible D gene is TRBD2 (6 bases). V was clipped by 4 bases and J by 5 bases, with 17 bases between them. Germline V CDR1 and CDR2: LGHDT, YNNKEL (reference sequence). The CDR3 extends over 15 amino acids. The CDR3 sequence: CASSPRTGVDETQYF. The CDR3 DNA reads as TGTGCCAGCAGCCCCCGGACGGGAGTCGACGAGACCCAGTACTTC.